These 21 T cell receptor beta chains came from one sample sequenced in a study of neoadjuvant anti-PD-1 for oral cavity cancer. Assay used: immunoSEQ multiplex PCR; TCRdb lists only in-frame clones, some missing. The top ten clones hold 6.8% of a sample with 9,500 to 15,000 clones, 60% to 80% of them seen once. The sample was tumor tissue, taken before nivolumab (anti-PD-1) treatment. These receptors all stem from a person aged 35 to 85 with oral cavity squamous cell carcinoma. The donor label of this sample is uncertain.

The chain employs TRBV6-1 and TRBJ2-7; no definite D call. From germline, CDR1 is MNHNS and CDR2 SASEGT. CDR3 length: 14 residues. The V end was cut by 6 bases, the J end by 4 bases, with 16 bases between. CDR3 nucleotides: TGTGCCAGCAGGCCTACAAGGGCAGCGTACGAGCAGTACTTC. Translated: CASRPTRAAYEQYF.

The chain carries TRBV19 and TRBJ2-3, with D perhaps given as TRBD1 or TRBD2 (5 bases each). V shed 5 bases and J shed 0 bases, with 15 bases lying between them. CDR1 is LNHDA, CDR2 SQIVND, per germline (reference sequence). CDR3 length: 16 residues. The CDR3 loop is CASSLAGTYSTDTQYF. In nucleotides, the CDR3 is TGTGCCAGTAGTCTCGCCGGGACGTATAGCACAGATACGCAGTATTTT.

This clone was picked up a small number of times. The chain uses TRBV28 and TRBJ1-1; D gene uncertain. Trimming removed 6 bases at V and 10 bases at J, with 15 bases between. The germline V gene has CDR1 MDHEN and CDR2 SYDVKM. The CDR3 runs 12 residues. The CDR3 loop is CASSLAERGAFF. The DNA of the CDR3 is TGTGCCAGCAGCTTGGCAGAACGGGGAGCTTTCTTT.

The V and J genes are TRBV7-2 and TRBJ2-7, with D tentatively TRBD2 (6 bases). Germline assignment: CDR1 SGHTA and CDR2 FQGNSA. CDR3 length equals 14 residues. Trimming pared 2 bases from V and 7 bases from J, leaving 15 bases between. As DNA, the CDR3 is TGTGCCAGCAGCTTAAGGGTCCCCGGAGGGGAGCAGTACTTC. Encoded protein: CASSLRVPGGEQYF.

This clone was seen only a few times. The chain recombines TRBV7-8 with TRBJ1-6, with D perhaps matching TRBD1 (5 bases). The germline V gene has CDR1 SGHVS and CDR2 FQNEAQ. Trimming stripped 5 bases from V and 8 bases from J, with 13 bases between. This CDR3 has 14 amino acids. As DNA, the CDR3 is TGTGCCAGCAGCCAGTCTTCGGGGGATTCACCCCTCCACTTT. Translated, it gives CASSQSSGDSPLHF. Combining the CDR3 with reference TRBV7-8 and TRBJ1-6 gives the whole variable domain GAGVSQSPRYKVAKRGQDVALRCDPISGHVSLFWYQQALGQGPEFLTYFQNEAQLDKSGLPSDRFFAERPEGSVSTLKIQRTQQEDSAVYLCASSQSSGDSPLHFGNGTRLTVT.

CDR3 region: CASSPTGFTETQYF. In DNA form, the CDR3 reads TGTGCCAGCTCACCAACCGGGTTTACGGAGACCCAGTACTTC. The rearrangement uses TRBV18 and TRBJ2-5, with D uncertain. CDR1 is KGHSH, CDR2 LQKENI, per germline. The germline V and J ends were trimmed by 2 bases and 5 bases, with 12 bases remaining between them. The CDR3 sequence is 14 residues long.

This clone was seen a few times. This chain connects TRBV28 to TRBJ1-2; no clear D. Trimming cost V 7 bases and J 4 bases, with 7 bases left between them. Germline values: CDR1 MDHEN, CDR2 SYDVKM. The CDR3 covers 11 residues. CDR3 sequence reads: CASTGRYGYTF. CDR3 nucleotide sequence: TGTGCCAGCACAGGCCGCTATGGCTACACCTTC.

This sequence joins TRBV27 and TRBJ1-1; D remains ambiguous. The CDR3 consists of 14 residues. CDR1 and CDR2 from the germline V gene are MNHEY and SMNVEV (reference sequence). Trimming left V 6 bases short and J 1 base short, with 12 bases between. The CDR3, as DNA: TGTGCCAGCAGCTTAACTCCTTGGAACACTGAAGCTTTCTTT. Its translation: CASSLTPWNTEAFF.

The chain recombines TRBV5-1 with TRBJ2-3; TRBD2 might be the D (5 bases). Per the germline V gene, CDR1 is SGHRS and CDR2 is YFSETQ. Trimming removed 0 bases from V and 2 bases from J, with 10 bases in between. The CDR3 spans 15 residues. The chain's CDR3 is CASSLDGVDTDTQYF. CDR3 in DNA: TGCGCCAGCAGCTTGGACGGGGTGGACACAGATACGCAGTATTTT.

The chain couples TRBV7-2 to TRBJ1-1; D is uncertain. Germline assignment: CDR1 SGHTA and CDR2 FQGNSA. This CDR3 contains 13 residues. Trimming took off 5 bases at V and 8 bases at J, with 15 bases between the two ends. This CDR3 reads CASSQAFVVEAFF. The DNA for the CDR3 is TGTGCCAGCAGCCAGGCGTTTGTAGTAGAAGCTTTCTTT.

The chain uses TRBV5-1 and TRBJ2-1; the match to TRBD2 covers 9 bases. The CDR3 consists of 15 residues. The V segment lost 8 bases and the J segment 3 bases; nucleotides outside the gene matches: 9. CDR1 and CDR2 (germline): SGHRS, YFSETQ. In DNA, the CDR3 is TGCGCCAGTTCAATTAGCGGGGGTGGCTACAATGAGCAGTTCTTC. This encodes CASSISGGGYNEQFF.

This clone has just a few counts. This chain joins TRBV5-1 and TRBJ2-7, with TRBD2 matching 15 bases. Germline CDR1 reads SGHRS; CDR2 reads YFSETQ. Germline trimming cut 3 bases from V and 2 bases from J; bases unmatched to any gene: 12. This CDR3 comprises 19 residues. The CDR3 DNA sequence: TGCGCCAGCAGCTCAGGACTAGCGGGAGGGCCGAGTAGGGCCTACGAGCAGTACTTC. This translates into CASSSGLAGGPSRAYEQYF.

This clone was recorded a few times. This sequence joins TRBV7-9 and TRBJ2-3; D perhaps matches TRBD1 (6 bases). The CDR3 is 15 amino acids. Trimming left V 1 base short and J 7 bases short, with 15 bases between. From germline, CDR1 is SEHNR and CDR2 FQNEAQ (reference sequence). CDR3 loop: CASSLVEGGVNTQYF. CDR3 coding DNA: TGTGCCAGCAGCTTAGTAGAAGGGGGTGTTAATACGCAGTATTTT.

The J gene is TRBJ2-7, the V gene TRBV6-1; 8 bases align to TRBD1. The germline CDR1 and CDR2 sequences are MNHNS and SASEGT. The junction had 5 bases not matched to a gene; V was cut back by 4 bases and J by 3 bases. The CDR3 loop spans 14 amino acids. The CDR3 DNA sequence: TGTGCCAGCAGTGCCCGGGACAGGAGCTACGAGCAGTACTTC. This sequence encodes CASSARDRSYEQYF.

The chain uses TRBV6-6 and TRBJ1-5, with D possibly being TRBD1 (5 bases). The germline gives CDR1 MNHNY, CDR2 SVGAGI (reference sequence). Trimming took 5 bases from V and 2 from J, leaving 13 bases between them. The CDR3 spans 15 residues. The CDR3 reads CASSRDFGGNQPQHF. CDR3 coding DNA: TGTGCCAGCAGTCGGGACTTTGGGGGCAATCAGCCCCAGCATTTT.

The chain uses TRBV6-4 and TRBJ2-1; 9 bases align to TRBD1. The CDR3 is 15 amino acids. After removal of 3 bases from V and 6 bases from J, the junction contained 6 bases not matched to a gene. In germline, CDR1 is MRHNA, CDR2 SNTAGT. CDR3 coding DNA: TGTGCCAGCAGTGAGGGGACAGGGAAGACCAATGAGCAGTTCTTC. Protein product: CASSEGTGKTNEQFF.

The chain joins TRBV14 to TRBJ1-6; D gene uncertain. This CDR3 is 15 amino acids long. The germline V gene has CDR1 SGHDN and CDR2 FVKESK. V lost 4 bases to trimming and J lost 0 bases, with 7 bases between them. In DNA form, the CDR3 reads TGTGCCAGCAGCCCTCAGAGCTCCTATAATTCACCCCTCCACTTT. Its translation: CASSPQSSYNSPLHF.

V usage is TRBV6-5 and J usage is TRBJ1-2; 11 bases map to TRBD1. The CDR3 has 13 amino acids. Germline V gene sequence: CDR1 MNHEY, CDR2 SVGAGI. V gave up 6 bases and J gave up 8 bases; unmatched junction bases: 5. The CDR3 loop is CASRTGTGGGYTF. Here the CDR3 DNA reads TGTGCCAGCAGAACCGGGACAGGGGGAGGCTACACCTTC.

The chain employs TRBV27 and TRBJ1-6; D gene ambiguous. V was cut by 5 bases and J by 9 bases, with 14 bases left in between. The CDR3 extends over 14 amino acids. Germline loops: CDR1 MNHEY, CDR2 SMNVEV (reference sequence). In DNA, the CDR3 is TGTGCCAGCAGTCCGAGGCGGAGAGGTTCACCCCTCCACTTT. It codes for CASSPRRRGSPLHF.

The J gene is TRBJ1-2, the V gene TRBV29-1; 8 bases agree with TRBD1. J gave up 6 bases and V 1 base, and 7 bases lay outside the gene matches. The CDR3 consists of 14 residues. Germline V CDR1 and CDR2: SQVTM, ANQGSEA. Here the CDR3 DNA reads TGCAGCGTTGAAGGGGGCAGGGGGCCGAATGGCTACACCTTC. This sequence encodes CSVEGGRGPNGYTF.

This chain links TRBV19 with TRBJ1-3; unclear D gene. CDR1 is LNHDA, CDR2 SQIVND, per germline (reference sequence). The CDR3 spans 12 residues. Trimming pared 7 bases from V and 4 bases from J, leaving 8 bases between. The CDR3 DNA reads as TGTGCCAGTACTGAAGGGGGAAACACCATATATTTT. This codes for CASTEGGNTIYF.